Described below is a single T cell receptor beta chain sequence and its context. Its antigen is currently unknown. This CDR3 region has 15 residues. Trimming shortened V by 5 bases and J by 2 bases, and 13 bases separated the two germline ends. Germline V gene sequence: CDR1 SGHAT, CDR2 FQNNGV. The authors incorporated unique molecular identifiers into the TCR beta cDNA libraries. One entry per CDR3 protein, called by TCRdb with MiXCR from the PCR reads. This table has roughly 180,000 distinct CDR3 sequences, approximately 31% appearing once. The data stem from a study of post-analysis software for immune sequencing data. Turning to the study itself: There were relapsing-remitting, secondary progressive and progressive-relapsing multiple sclerosis among the disease courses included.

Findings of the study overall: The F measure placed samples prepared in the same batch into strongly shared clusters. Relative to controls, patients had 4 or 5 TRBV segments at higher frequency, with TRBV5-6, TRBV5-1 and TRBV20-1 among these. Among multiple sclerosis patients, normalized Chao1 diversity was significantly below that of controls.

The receptor was derived from a girl aged 10-17 years with multiple sclerosis. The chain is built from TRBV11-2 and TRBJ2-1; D possibly matches TRBD1 or TRBD2 (5 bases each). The sequenced material came from blood. DNA for the CDR3: TGTGCCAGCAGCACTATCGGGACCGCCTACAATGAGCAGTTCTTC. This translates into CASSTIGTAYNEQFF.